These 15 T cell receptor beta chains share one sample of origin, sequenced in a study of T cell repertoires in cytomegalovirus infection. These TCRs' antigens remain unknown. From the reads, TCRdb called clonotypes with MiXCR, one entry per CDR3 protein. Among 650,000 to 900,000 distinct CDR3 sequences listed, under 35% were seen once. Source: cultured CD8+ T cells from PBMCs, taken from culture after CMV antigen stimulation. The receptors were sampled from a human donor in good health (CMV status not recorded). Some clones in this sample may be carry-over from other donors' samples.

Only a few counts were recorded for this clonotype. The CDR3 coding sequence is TGTGCCAGCGAGGATGACACTGAAGCTTTCTTT. Encoded protein: CASEDDTEAFF. The gene calls are TRBV28 and TRBJ1-1; D remains unclear. The V and J ends lost 8 bases and 3 bases respectively, with 7 bases between them. Germline CDR1 is MDHEN and CDR2 is SYDVKM. The CDR3 has 11 amino acids.

This clonotype occurred a few times. The chain has TRBV10-3 and TRBJ2-1, with TRBD2 identical over 9 bases. The CDR3 sequence is 13 residues long. The germline V gene encodes CDR1 ENHRY and CDR2 SYGVKD. V lost 6 bases and J lost 9; bases outside the gene matches: 6. The CDR3 nucleotides are TGTGCCATCAGGGGGCTAGCGGGGCTTGAGCAGTTCTTC. Its protein is CAIRGLAGLEQFF.

The V and J genes are TRBV6-5 and TRBJ1-5; D unresolved. V dropped 5 bases and J dropped 3 bases, with 17 bases sitting between them. CDR1 is MNHEY, CDR2 SVGAGI, per germline. The CDR3 length is 16 residues. The CDR3 region has the DNA TGTGCCAGCAGTACGTCCGAGGTAGGGCCCAATCAGCCCCAGCATTTT. This gives the protein CASSTSEVGPNQPQHF.

The sample holds many counts of this clonotype. The chain recombines TRBV7-2 with TRBJ2-2, with D possibly TRBD2 on 6 matching bases. The CDR3 length is 13 residues. The germline V gene encodes CDR1 SGHTA and CDR2 FQGNSA. V was pared by 5 bases and J by 6 bases, with 10 bases between. The CDR3 nucleotides are TGTGCCAGCAGCCCTTGGGGGGCCGGGGAGCTGTTTTTT. Translating it yields CASSPWGAGELFF. The entire variable domain, with the rest obtained from reference TRBV7-2 and TRBJ2-2, is as follows: GAGVSQSPSNKVTEKGKDVELRCDPISGHTALYWYRQSLGQGLEFLIYFQGNSAPDKSGLPSDRFSAERTGGSVSTLTIQRTQQEDSAVYLCASSPWGAGELFFGEGSRLTVL.

This clonotype was detected a few times. Here the CDR3 reads CASSLMGQGAQETQYF. CDR3 nucleotides: TGTGCCAGCAGCTTAATGGGACAGGGGGCTCAAGAGACCCAGTACTTC. The V and J genes are TRBV7-3 and TRBJ2-5; TRBD1 matches at 12 bases. CDR3 size: 16 residues. V shed 1 base, J shed 2 bases, and the junction held 2 bases outside the gene matches. CDR1 is SGHTA, CDR2 FQGTGA, per germline.

The chain employs TRBV7-9 and TRBJ2-3; tentatively, D is TRBD1 (6 bases). The ends were cut back, 6 bases at V and 5 bases at J, with 9 bases in the middle. The CDR3 is 12 residues long. Germline V gene sequence: CDR1 SEHNR, CDR2 FQNEAQ (reference sequence). The CDR3 here is CASRTGLDTQYF. The CDR3 bases are TGTGCCAGCAGAACAGGGTTAGATACGCAGTATTTT. The variable domain in full, completed from reference TRBV7-9 and TRBJ2-3, reads DTGVSQNPRHKITKRGQNVTFRCDPISEHNRLYWYRQTLGQGPEFLTYFQNEAQLEKSRLLSDRFSAERPKGSFSTLEIQRTEQGDSAMYLCASRTGLDTQYFGPGTRLTVL.

Ten or more counts support this clonotype. This chain uses TRBV7-2 with TRBJ2-1; D not certain. Germline values: CDR1 SGHTA, CDR2 FQGNSA. This CDR3 spans 16 amino acids. Trimming cost V 2 bases and J 2 bases, with 13 bases left between them. Here the CDR3 DNA reads TGTGCCAGCAGCTTAATCTTGGCAGGACCCTACAATGAGCAGTTCTTC. Protein: CASSLILAGPYNEQFF.

The chain uses TRBV6-5 and TRBJ1-2; D is undetermined. From germline, CDR1 is MNHEY and CDR2 SVGAGI. This CDR3 region has 13 residues. With 10 bases removed from V and 0 bases from J, the gap between germline ends came to 12 bases. CDR3 amino acids: CATLDISNYGYTF. The CDR3 nucleotides are TGTGCCACCCTTGACATTTCTAACTATGGCTACACCTTC.

The CDR3 DNA is TGCGCCAGCAGTGACCCGGAGGAGGGGGCCTACGAGCAGTACTTC. This gives the protein CASSDPEEGAYEQYF. The chain recombines TRBV10-2 with TRBJ2-7; the D gene could be TRBD1 or TRBD2 (6 bases each). CDR1 and CDR2 from the germline V gene are WSHSY and SAAADI. CDR3 size: 15 residues. V lost 3 bases and J 2 bases, leaving 14 bases between the germline ends.

This clonotype showed up just a few times. The chain has TRBV7-9 and TRBJ2-5; no reliable D call. The CDR3 extends over 13 amino acids. Looked up from germline, CDR1 is SEHNR and CDR2 is FQNEAQ (reference sequence). Deletions cut 4 bases from V and 9 bases from J, with 15 bases between. CDR3 protein: CASSSPQETAQYF. CDR3 in DNA: TGTGCCAGCAGCTCGCCCCAAGAGACGGCCCAGTACTTC.

This clonotype was seen a handful of times. The rearrangement links TRBV13 to TRBJ2-7, with 7 bases aligning to TRBD1. Germline trimming cut 5 bases from V and 4 bases from J; bases unmatched to any gene: 17. CDR3 length equals 17 residues. Looked up from germline, CDR1 is PRHDT and CDR2 is FYEKMQ (reference sequence). As DNA, the CDR3 is TGTGCCAGCAGCCGTATCTTTGACAGGGATGAAGTTTACGAGCAGTACTTC. Amino acid sequence: CASSRIFDRDEVYEQYF.

This clonotype came up once. V and J are TRBV7-9 and TRBJ1-1; a weak D match, TRBD1 (5 bases). With 5 bases removed from V and 6 bases from J, the gap between germline ends came to 10 bases. Germline V lookup: CDR1 SEHNR, CDR2 FQNEAQ (reference sequence). This CDR3 comprises 12 residues. CDR3 bases: TGTGCCAGCAGCCATGACAGCTCTGAAGCTTTCTTT. Amino acids: CASSHDSSEAFF.

The sample holds many counts of this clonotype. The chain uses TRBV25-1 and TRBJ1-2; 8 nucleotides agree with TRBD1. Trimming at V came to 7 bases and at J to 4 bases, leaving 2 bases not matched to a gene. Germline-derived CDR1 and CDR2 are MGHDK and SYGVNS. The CDR3 covers 12 residues. Here the CDR3 DNA reads TGTGCCAGCACAGGGGGCGCCTATGGCTACACCTTC. It codes for CASTGGAYGYTF.

This clonotype turned up a few times. The chain has TRBV19 and TRBJ2-3, with D maybe TRBD2 (5 bases). The V gene's germline CDR1 is LNHDA and CDR2 SQIVND (reference sequence). The CDR3 has 14 residues. V shed 5 bases and J shed 4 bases, with 13 bases lying between them. The CDR3 nucleotides read TGTGCCAGTAGTCCCCAAGCGGCCGCAGATACGCAGTATTTT. Translated, it gives CASSPQAAADTQYF.

The chain carries TRBV5-5 and TRBJ2-6; D remains unclear. V lost 7 bases and J 2 bases, leaving 10 bases between the germline ends. From germline, CDR1 is SGHKS and CDR2 YYEKEE (reference sequence). The CDR3 runs 14 residues. As DNA, the CDR3 is TGTGCCAGCGTTATAGGGCCTGGGGCCAACGTCCTGACTTTC. It translates to CASVIGPGANVLTF. The variable domain in full, with the rest retrieved from reference TRBV5-5 and TRBJ2-6, is DAGVTQSPTHLIKTRGQQVTLRCSPISGHKSVSWYQQVLGQGPQFIFQYYEKEERGRGNFPDRFSARQFPNYSSELNVNALLLGDSALYLCASVIGPGANVLTFGAGSRLTVL.